Here is one T cell receptor (beta chain) with its context. This entry is derived from a study of cytomegalovirus exposure and HLA in healthy donors. The CDR3 runs to 17 residues. Trimming cost V 5 bases and J 4 bases, with 22 bases left between them. CDR1 SGHNT and CDR2 YENEEA come from the germline V gene. 13 Jbeta primers and 60 Vbeta primers were used for the PCR. Only in-frame clones appear in the TCRdb table, and some are missing; sequencing was by immunoSEQ multiplex PCR. The repertoire consists of 75,000 to 90,000 clones, with more than 70% occurring once and the leading ten covering 4% to 5%. Sequencing was performed on PBMCs. The rearrangement links TRBV11-3 to TRBJ2-3, with D possibly TRBD2 on 7 matching bases. This TCR derives from a man aged 60 to 75 in good health and CMV-seronegative. CDR3 DNA: TGTGCCAGCAGCGCGAGGTCGGGGGGCCTCGGGGCAGATACGCAGTATTTT. Protein: CASSARSGGLGADTQYF.